The next 27 T cell receptor beta chains were all read from a single sample in a study of blood T cell repertoires in COVID-19. Generated by immunoSEQ multiplex PCR, the TCRdb table keeps only in-frame clones and is missing some. The sample contains fewer than 250,000 clones, nearly 85% of which appear only once. The sequenced material came from peripheral blood. The receptors shown here come from a human donor in a cohort sampled during active COVID-19.

V usage is TRBV11-2 and J usage is TRBJ1-2, with a weak D call TRBD1 (5 bases). The V and J ends lost 3 bases and 8 bases respectively, with 10 bases between them. There are 12 residues in the CDR3. Germline CDR1 is SGHAT and CDR2 is FQNNGV. CDR3 protein: CASSLEQVGYTF. CDR3 DNA sequence: TGTGCCAGCAGCTTGGAACAGGTCGGCTACACCTTC.

This clone turned up a few times. This rearrangement joins TRBV6-1 to TRBJ2-2, with 7 nucleotides matching TRBD2. The V gene's germline CDR1 is MNHNS and CDR2 SASEGT. With 4 bases clipped from V and 3 bases from J, the junction kept 11 bases outside the gene matches. CDR3 size: 17 residues. The CDR3 region is CASSAAGRGWYTGELFF. In DNA, the CDR3 is TGTGCCAGCAGTGCGGCGGGGAGGGGCTGGTACACCGGGGAGCTGTTTTTT.

The chain uses TRBV18 and TRBJ2-2; TRBD2 aligns across 16 bases. V lost 3 bases and J lost 7; bases outside the gene matches: 2. The germline V gene has CDR1 KGHSH and CDR2 LQKENI. The CDR3 sequence is 16 residues long. The CDR3 DNA follows: TGTGCCAGCTCACCGGGACTAGCGGGGGGGCGCGGGGAGCTGTTTTTT. It codes for CASSPGLAGGRGELFF.

V gene TRBV19 combines with J gene TRBJ1-1, with D possibly being TRBD1 (6 bases). V lost 4 bases, J lost 3 bases, and 15 bases lay in between. CDR3 length: 15 residues. Germline assignment: CDR1 LNHDA and CDR2 SQIVND (reference sequence). Written as DNA, the CDR3 is TGTGCCAGTAGTACAGTACAGGGCCCTCACACTGAAGCTTTCTTT. This gives the protein CASSTVQGPHTEAFF. The full variable domain, its missing parts supplied by reference TRBV19 and TRBJ1-1, is DGGITQSPKYLFRKEGQNVTLSCEQNLNHDAMYWYRQDPGQGLRLIYYSQIVNDFQKGDIAEGYSVSREKKESFPLTVTSAQKNPTAFYLCASSTVQGPHTEAFFGQGTRLTVV.

This sequence joins TRBV15 and TRBJ1-1, with unresolved D. The CDR3 covers 13 residues. Trimming pared 0 bases from V and 8 bases from J, leaving 10 bases between. Germline V CDR1 and CDR2: LNHNV, YYDKDF (reference sequence). DNA for the CDR3: TGTGCCACCAGCAGAGATCAGGCCATAGAAGCTTTCTTT. This codes for CATSRDQAIEAFF.

The genes are TRBV10-2 and TRBJ2-4; a weak D match, TRBD1 (6 bases). This CDR3 region has 15 residues. Germline-derived CDR1 and CDR2 are WSHSY and SAAADI. V was shortened by 6 bases and J by 3 bases, with 15 bases between the two germline ends. The CDR3 coding sequence is TGCGCCAGCAGCTTCAGGGGTGGAGGCAAAAACATTCAGTACTTC. It is translated as CASSFRGGGKNIQYF.

This chain joins TRBV19 and TRBJ2-1; TRBD2 matches 12 bases. The germline V gene encodes CDR1 LNHDA and CDR2 SQIVND (reference sequence). V trimming: 7 bases; J trimming: 6 bases; junction bases outside the gene matches: 13. This CDR3 is built from 17 residues. The CDR3 nucleotides are TGTGCCAGTACCCACTGGGCTAGCGGGAGGGCCGGCAATGAGCAGTTCTTC. This gives the protein CASTHWASGRAGNEQFF.

The chain joins TRBV28 to TRBJ1-1; maybe TRBD1 (6 bases). Trimming stripped 5 bases from V and 7 bases from J, with 14 bases between. Germline CDR1 is MDHEN and CDR2 is SYDVKM. The length of the CDR3 is 13 residues. This CDR3 reads CASSPRQGFEAFF. The CDR3 nucleotides are TGTGCCAGCAGTCCCCGGCAGGGGTTTGAAGCTTTCTTT.

The chain combines TRBV11-2 with TRBJ2-3, with TRBD1 identical over 9 bases. Trimming took 6 bases from V and 6 from J; bases not matched to a gene: 10. The CDR3 runs 15 residues. Germline CDR1 and CDR2: SGHAT and FQNNGV. The CDR3 nucleotides read TGTGCCAGCAGATTGAACAGGGGGCAAGGTGATACGCAGTATTTT. Translated, it gives CASRLNRGQGDTQYF.

This chain joins TRBV19 and TRBJ2-1; perhaps TRBD2 as D (6 bases). The V end was cut by 5 bases, the J end by 4 bases, with 18 bases between. Germline V gene lookup returns CDR1 LNHDA and CDR2 SQIVND (reference sequence). The CDR3 spans 16 residues. The CDR3 here is CASSYQVGSSYNEQFF. The CDR3 DNA sequence: TGTGCCAGTAGTTACCAGGTCGGGAGCTCATACAATGAGCAGTTCTTC.

The chain couples TRBV21-1 to TRBJ2-1; the D segment call TRBD2 is taken from the table without a DNA check. TRBV21-1 is an annotated pseudogene. The CDR3 loop spans 11 amino acids. Here the CDR3 DNA reads TGTGCCATCCTACTAGCGGGAGCGCTGTTCTTC. Encoded protein: CAILLAGALFF.

V gene TRBV3-1 (or the pseudogene TRBV3-2) combines with J gene TRBJ2-7, with D tentatively TRBD1 (7 bases). The CDR3 loop spans 16 amino acids. Per the germline V gene, CDR1 is LGHDT and CDR2 is YNNKEL (reference sequence). Trimming took 4 bases from V and 6 from J, leaving 22 bases between them. CDR3 nucleotides: TGTGCCAGCAGCCCAAGGGCGGGACAGAAATCTCCCGAGCAGTACTTC. Encoded protein: CASSPRAGQKSPEQYF.

This chain links TRBV6-1 with TRBJ1-1; weak D call: TRBD1 (6 bases). The CDR3 sequence is 13 residues long. Trimming left V 3 bases short and J 8 bases short, with 13 bases between. Germline V lookup: CDR1 MNHNS, CDR2 SASEGT. CDR3 region: CASSDQGQLEAFF. CDR3 DNA: TGTGCCAGCAGTGATCAGGGACAATTAGAAGCTTTCTTT.

V usage is TRBV13 and J usage is TRBJ1-2, with TRBD1 as a possible D gene (6 bases). This CDR3 contains 14 residues. The V end lost 2 bases, the J end lost 4 bases, and 11 bases lay between the germline ends. Germline-derived CDR1 and CDR2 are PRHDT and FYEKMQ (reference sequence). CDR3 in DNA: TGTGCCAGCAGCTTAAACAGGGCTATCTATGGCTACACCTTC. Translation: CASSLNRAIYGYTF.

The chain has TRBV3-1 (or the pseudogene TRBV3-2) and TRBJ1-3, with 9 bases aligning to TRBD1. V trimming: 9 bases; J trimming: 2 bases; junction bases outside the gene matches: 8. This CDR3 has 15 residues. The germline V gene encodes CDR1 LGHDT and CDR2 YNNKEL (reference sequence). DNA for the CDR3: TGTGCCAGTACAGGGGGCAGCCAAACTGGAAACACCATATATTTT. Translating it yields CASTGGSQTGNTIYF.

The CDR3 bases are TGTGCCAGCAGCCCTATGGGGGGGAACGGTGATTCACCCCTCCACTTT. It is translated as CASSPMGGNGDSPLHF. The chain employs TRBV5-6 and TRBJ1-6; maybe TRBD1 (5 bases). Germline V gives CDR1 SGHDT, CDR2 YYEEEE. The V gene lost 4 bases and the J gene lost 8 bases, with 19 bases spanning the gap. This CDR3 region has 16 residues.

This chain joins TRBV5-6 and TRBJ1-1; D is undetermined. Germline V gene sequence: CDR1 SGHDT, CDR2 YYEEEE. The V gene lost 4 bases and the J gene lost 3 bases, with 10 bases spanning the gap. This CDR3 is 13 amino acids long. DNA for the CDR3: TGTGCCAGCAGCGAGGTTTCGGACACTGAAGCTTTCTTT. Translation: CASSEVSDTEAFF.

V and J are TRBV27 and TRBJ2-2; 7 positions agree with TRBD2. The CDR3 contains 13 residues. V trimming: 5 bases; J trimming: 6 bases; junction bases outside the gene matches: 3. Germline CDR1 reads MNHEY; CDR2 reads SMNVEV (reference sequence). CDR3 sequence reads: CASSKGRAGELFF. CDR3 in DNA: TGTGCCAGCAGTAAAGGGAGGGCCGGGGAGCTGTTTTTT.

This clone was seen more than once but under ten times. The chain employs TRBV3-1 (or the pseudogene TRBV3-2) and TRBJ2-6; 8 bases align to TRBD1. CDR3 length: 17 amino acids. Germline V gene sequence: CDR1 LGHDT, CDR2 YNNKEL (reference sequence). After removal of 7 bases from V and 0 bases from J, the junction contained 8 bases not matched to a gene. Here the CDR3 reads CASTRDRYYSGANVLTF. DNA of the CDR3: TGTGCCAGCACCCGGGACAGGTATTACTCTGGGGCCAACGTCCTGACTTTC.

This clone was detected many times. For the CDR3, the DNA is TGTGCCAGCAGTGAACTTCCCATCGGGACACAAGGCGAGCAGTACTTC. Translation gives CASSELPIGTQGEQYF. The gene calls are TRBV2 and TRBJ2-7; D might be TRBD1 (6 bases). Trimming removed 2 bases from V and 6 bases from J, with 20 bases in between. Per the germline V gene, CDR1 is SNHLY and CDR2 is FYNNEI. CDR3 length equals 16 residues.

This clone has just a few counts. The chain is built from TRBV18 and TRBJ1-3, with 9 positions matching TRBD1. This CDR3 has 16 amino acids. Per germline, CDR1 KGHSH and CDR2 LQKENI. Losses at the gene ends were 0 bases for V and 2 bases for J; bases not matched to a gene: 2. In nucleotides, the CDR3 is TGTGCCAGCTCACCACCGGGACAGGGAGCTGGAAACACCATATATTTT. This encodes CASSPPGQGAGNTIYF.

DNA of the CDR3: TGTGCCAGCGGTTCGGGGACTGAAGCTTTCTTT. It encodes CASGSGTEAFF. The gene calls are TRBV12-3 or TRBV12-4 and TRBJ1-1, with D uncertain. V was pared by 8 bases and J by 5 bases, with 9 bases between. CDR3 length: 11 amino acids.

The V call is TRBV2, the J call TRBJ2-1; 8 bases line up with TRBD1. Germline V CDR1 and CDR2: SNHLY, FYNNEI. Trimming cost V 3 bases and J 5 bases; bases outside gene matches: 0. This CDR3 region has 13 residues. The CDR3 DNA reads as TGTGCCAGCAGTGAGGACAGGGACAATGAGCAGTTCTTC. Its protein product is CASSEDRDNEQFF.

The chain has TRBV11-2 and TRBJ2-7, with unresolved D. The CDR3 spans 13 residues. V lost 0 bases, J lost 6 bases, and 9 bases lay in between. Germline values: CDR1 SGHAT, CDR2 FQNNGV. The CDR3 DNA follows: TGTGCCAGCAGCTTAGAACCCTCCGGCGAGCAGTACTTC. This translates into CASSLEPSGEQYF.

The J gene is TRBJ2-1, the V gene TRBV19; 8 bases line up with TRBD1. Germline loops: CDR1 LNHDA, CDR2 SQIVND (reference sequence). J lost 7 bases, V lost 5 bases, and 13 bases had no gene match. The CDR3 is made up of 16 amino acids. CDR3 loop: CASSLTTGGGKNEQFF. The CDR3 DNA is TGTGCCAGTAGTCTAACTACAGGGGGTGGAAAGAATGAGCAGTTCTTC.

V and J are TRBV4-1 and TRBJ2-5, with 8 bases that match TRBD2. CDR3 length: 17 amino acids. Trimming removed 2 bases from V and 2 bases from J; junction bases left unmatched: 10. The germline V gene has CDR1 MGHRA and CDR2 YSYEKL. The CDR3 sequence is CASSQIGAGDRQETQYF. The CDR3 DNA follows: TGCGCCAGCAGCCAAATTGGAGCGGGGGACCGTCAAGAGACCCAGTACTTC.

This clone was detected once. V is TRBV7-9 and J is TRBJ2-7, with 8 positions matching TRBD1. The trim removed 5 bases at V and 6 bases at J, leaving 12 bases unmatched. Per germline, CDR1 SEHNR and CDR2 FQNEAQ (reference sequence). CDR3 length: 15 residues. CDR3 residues: CASSVSGGAAAEQYF. CDR3 DNA: TGTGCCAGCAGCGTATCAGGGGGCGCAGCCGCCGAGCAGTACTTC.